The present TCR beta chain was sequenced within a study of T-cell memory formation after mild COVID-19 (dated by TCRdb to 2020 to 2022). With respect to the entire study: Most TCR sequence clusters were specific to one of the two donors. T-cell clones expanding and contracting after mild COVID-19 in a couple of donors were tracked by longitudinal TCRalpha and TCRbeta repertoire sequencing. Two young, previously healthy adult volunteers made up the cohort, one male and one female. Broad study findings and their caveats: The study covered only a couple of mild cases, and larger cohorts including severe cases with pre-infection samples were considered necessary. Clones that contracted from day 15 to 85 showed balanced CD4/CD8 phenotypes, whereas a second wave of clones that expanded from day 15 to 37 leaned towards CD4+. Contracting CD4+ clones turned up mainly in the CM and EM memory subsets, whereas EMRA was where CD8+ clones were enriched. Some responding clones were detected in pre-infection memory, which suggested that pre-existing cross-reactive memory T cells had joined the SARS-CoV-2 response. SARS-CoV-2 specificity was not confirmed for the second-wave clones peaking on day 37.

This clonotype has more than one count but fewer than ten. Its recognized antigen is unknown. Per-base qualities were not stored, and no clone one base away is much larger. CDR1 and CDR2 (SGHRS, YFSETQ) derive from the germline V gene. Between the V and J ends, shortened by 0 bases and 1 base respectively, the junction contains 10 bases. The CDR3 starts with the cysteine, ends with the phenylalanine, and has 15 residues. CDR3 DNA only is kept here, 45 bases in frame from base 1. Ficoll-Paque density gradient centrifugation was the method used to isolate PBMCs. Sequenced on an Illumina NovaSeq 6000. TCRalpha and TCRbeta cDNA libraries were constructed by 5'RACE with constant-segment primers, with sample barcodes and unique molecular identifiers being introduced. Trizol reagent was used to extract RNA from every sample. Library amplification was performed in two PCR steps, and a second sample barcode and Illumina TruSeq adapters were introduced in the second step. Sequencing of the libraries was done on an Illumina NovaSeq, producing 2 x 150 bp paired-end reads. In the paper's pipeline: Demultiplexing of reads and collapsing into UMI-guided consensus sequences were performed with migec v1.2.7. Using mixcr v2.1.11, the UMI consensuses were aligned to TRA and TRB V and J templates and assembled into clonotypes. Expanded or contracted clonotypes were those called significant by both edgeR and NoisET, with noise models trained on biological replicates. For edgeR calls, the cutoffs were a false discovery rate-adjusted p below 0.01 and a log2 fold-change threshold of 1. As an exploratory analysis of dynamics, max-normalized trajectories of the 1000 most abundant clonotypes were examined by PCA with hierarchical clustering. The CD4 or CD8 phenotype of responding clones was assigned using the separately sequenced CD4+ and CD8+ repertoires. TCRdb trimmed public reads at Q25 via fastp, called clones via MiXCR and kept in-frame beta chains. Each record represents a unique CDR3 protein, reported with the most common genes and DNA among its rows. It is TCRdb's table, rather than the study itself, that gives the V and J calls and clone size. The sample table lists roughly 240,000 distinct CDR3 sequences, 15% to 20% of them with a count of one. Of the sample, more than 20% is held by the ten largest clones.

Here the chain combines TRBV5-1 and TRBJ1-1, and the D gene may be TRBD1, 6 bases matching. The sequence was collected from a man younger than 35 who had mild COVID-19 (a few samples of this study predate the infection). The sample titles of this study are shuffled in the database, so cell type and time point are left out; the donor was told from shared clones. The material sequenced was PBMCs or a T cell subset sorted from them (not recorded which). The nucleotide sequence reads TGCGCCAGCAGCTTGGCCCTACAGGGGAACACTGAAGCTTTCTTT. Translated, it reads CASSLALQGNTEAFF.